The subject of this entry is one T cell receptor (beta chain). Antigen: not known. The source of the sample is a study of CD8 T cells in Susac syndrome. Treatment-naive patients with stable or active relapsing-remitting disease were the multiple sclerosis controls. The CDR3 has 13 residues. V gave up 8 bases and J gave up 5 bases, with 15 bases separating them. Germline CDR1 reads MNHNS; CDR2 reads SASEGT. General study points: The study recognized that its TCR sequencing and HLA analysis covered a relatively small number of individuals.

Random hexamers were used to reverse transcribe the RNA input (roughly 0.5 to 1 ug). One entry per CDR3 protein, called by TCRdb with MiXCR from the immunoSEQ multiplex PCR reads. This table has some 100,000 distinct CDR3 sequences, 85% to 95% appearing once. The sequenced sample was CD4+ T cells from PBMCs. The receptor was derived from a human donor with multiple sclerosis. The chain is built from TRBV6-1 and TRBJ1-1, with D possibly being TRBD1 (5 bases). CDR3 sequence reads: CASGYQGGTEAFF. The CDR3 DNA reads TGTGCCAGCGGCTATCAGGGTGGAACTGAAGCTTTCTTT.